A selection of T cell receptor beta chains follows, all from one sample in a study of blood T cell repertoires in COVID-19. Clones were read by immunoSEQ multiplex PCR, and TCRdb kept only the in-frame ones, dropping some. This sample yields fewer than 500,000 clones, of which around 90% are seen a single time; less than 0.95% belongs to the top ten. The sequencing input was peripheral blood. The receptors were gathered from a man younger than 35 with COVID-19, enrolled during active disease. Each CDR3 is given with its conserved first and last residue. The D gene is left open where the match is weak. A row's size may be missing; if present it is once, few, many or a size class.

V: TRBV7-9; D: TRBD1; J: TRBJ1-3; size: .; CDR3: CASSMTGSSGNTIYF; DNA: TGTGCCAGCAGCATGACAGGGAGTTCTGGAAACACCATATATTTT
V: TRBV5-4; D: .; J: TRBJ2-1; size: .; CDR3: CASSLGLNEQFF; DNA: TGTGCCAGCAGCTTGGGGCTCAATGAGCAGTTCTTC
V: TRBV14; D: TRBD1; J: TRBJ2-2; size: .; CDR3: CASSQGKTGANTGELFF; DNA: TGTGCCAGCAGCCAAGGAAAGACAGGGGCGAACACCGGGGAGCTGTTTTTT
V: TRBV5-4; D: TRBD2; J: TRBJ2-1; size: .; CDR3: CASSPLAGGDVGEQFF; DNA: TGTGCCAGCAGCCCTCTAGCGGGGGGGGATGTGGGTGAGCAGTTCTTC
V: TRBV19; D: .; J: TRBJ1-2; size: once; CDR3: CASSFGGDDYGYTF; DNA: TGTGCCAGTAGTTTTGGAGGGGACGACTATGGCTACACCTTC
V: TRBV6-5; D: TRBD2; J: TRBJ2-1; size: .; CDR3: CASSTAGVGEQFF; DNA: TGTGCCAGCAGTACGGCGGGGGTAGGTGAGCAGTTCTTC
V: TRBV5-8; D: TRBD2; J: TRBJ2-1; size: .; CDR3: CASIGTSGDREQFF; DNA: TGTGCCAGCATAGGGACTAGCGGGGATCGTGAGCAGTTCTTC
V: TRBV4-1; D: .; J: TRBJ2-2; size: once; CDR3: CASSQEWGRTGELFF; DNA: TGCGCCAGCAGCCAAGAATGGGGCCGCACCGGGGAGCTGTTTTTT
V: TRBV3-1/TRBV3-2; D: .; J: TRBJ1-3; size: few; CDR3: CASSLGAGVGISGNTIYF; DNA: TGTGCCAGCAGCCTGGGAGCAGGGGTCGGAATCTCTGGAAACACCATATATTTT
V: TRBV18; D: .; J: TRBJ2-7; size: few; CDR3: CASSPQGRTYEQYF; DNA: TGTGCCAGCTCGCCCCAGGGGCGGACCTACGAGCAGTACTTC
V: TRBV7-2; D: TRBD2; J: TRBJ2-1; size: .; CDR3: CASGAGTSGRAGYNEQFF; DNA: TGTGCCAGCGGCGCCGGGACTAGCGGGAGGGCCGGCTACAATGAGCAGTTCTTC
V: TRBV18; D: .; J: TRBJ2-1; size: few; CDR3: CASSPPLDYNEQFF; DNA: TGTGCCAGCTCACCACCACTAGACTACAATGAGCAGTTCTTC
V: TRBV2; D: TRBD1; J: TRBJ1-3; size: .; CDR3: CASTWGQGDTIYF; DNA: TGTGCCAGCACTTGGGGACAGGGGGACACCATATATTTT
V: TRBV5-1; D: .; J: TRBJ1-2; size: .; CDR3: CASSLDINYGYTF; DNA: TGCGCCAGCAGCTTGGACATTAACTATGGCTACACCTTC
V: TRBV21-1; D: .; J: TRBJ2-1; size: few; CDR3: CASSDSGLAYNEQFF; DNA: TGTGCCAGCAGCGATAGCGGACTCGCCTACAATGAGCAGTTCTTC
V: TRBV5-4; D: .; J: TRBJ1-1; size: .; CDR3: CASSPGGEGNTEAFF; DNA: TGTGCCAGCAGCCCCGGCGGGGAGGGGAACACTGAAGCTTTCTTT
V: TRBV12-3/TRBV12-4; D: .; J: TRBJ1-2; size: .; CDR3: CASSPSQGYGYTF; DNA: TGTGCCAGCAGCCCCTCCCAGGGTTATGGCTACACCTTC
V: TRBV27; D: .; J: TRBJ2-7; size: .; CDR3: CASSSRGPTYEQYF; DNA: TGTGCCAGCAGTTCCCGCGGCCCAACCTACGAGCAGTACTTC
V: TRBV27; D: TRBD1; J: TRBJ2-2; size: .; CDR3: CASSLSGQGIRTGELFF; DNA: TGTGCCAGCAGTTTATCGGGACAGGGTATTCGAACCGGGGAGCTGTTTTTT
V: TRBV10-2; D: TRBD1; J: TRBJ1-2; size: .; CDR3: CASSAVDRVYGYTF; DNA: TGCGCCAGCAGTGCCGTGGACAGGGTCTATGGCTACACCTTC
V: TRBV24-1; D: TRBD1; J: TRBJ2-7; size: .; CDR3: CATSDTTGTGVYEQYF; DNA: TGTGCCACCAGTGATACCACCGGGACAGGGGTCTACGAGCAGTACTTC
V: TRBV2; D: TRBD2; J: TRBJ2-1; size: .; CDR3: CASSYLAGANNEQFF; DNA: TGTGCCAGCAGTTACCTAGCGGGGGCCAACAATGAGCAGTTCTTC
V: TRBV27; D: TRBD2; J: TRBJ2-5; size: .; CDR3: CASRKRTSAQETQYF; DNA: TGTGCCAGCAGAAAGAGGACTAGCGCACAAGAGACCCAGTACTTC
V: TRBV27; D: TRBD2; J: TRBJ2-7; size: .; CDR3: CASSFRLAGGTFSYEQYF; DNA: TGTGCCAGCAGTTTTCGACTAGCGGGAGGGACTTTCTCCTACGAGCAGTACTTC
V: TRBV5-6; D: TRBD1; J: TRBJ1-3; size: once; CDR3: CASSLGLPGGAGNTIYF; DNA: TGTGCCAGCAGCTTGGGTCTACCAGGGGGCGCCGGAAACACCATATATTTT
V: TRBV3-1/TRBV3-2; D: .; J: TRBJ2-5; size: .; CDR3: CASSQDLAGRETQYF; DNA: TGTGCCAGCAGCCAAGATCTAGCCGGTCGGGAGACCCAGTACTTC
V: TRBV2; D: TRBD1; J: TRBJ2-6; size: .; CDR3: CASSFQGAGANVLTF; DNA: TGTGCCAGCAGTTTCCAGGGGGCCGGGGCCAACGTCCTGACTTTC
V: TRBV11-3; D: TRBD1; J: TRBJ2-7; size: .; CDR3: CASSLGQGAREQYF; DNA: TGTGCCAGCAGCTTGGGACAGGGGGCCAGGGAGCAGTACTTC
V: TRBV4-2; D: .; J: TRBJ2-1; size: .; CDR3: CASSQGLSYNEQFF; DNA: TGTGCCAGCAGCCAAGGTCTGTCCTACAATGAGCAGTTCTTC